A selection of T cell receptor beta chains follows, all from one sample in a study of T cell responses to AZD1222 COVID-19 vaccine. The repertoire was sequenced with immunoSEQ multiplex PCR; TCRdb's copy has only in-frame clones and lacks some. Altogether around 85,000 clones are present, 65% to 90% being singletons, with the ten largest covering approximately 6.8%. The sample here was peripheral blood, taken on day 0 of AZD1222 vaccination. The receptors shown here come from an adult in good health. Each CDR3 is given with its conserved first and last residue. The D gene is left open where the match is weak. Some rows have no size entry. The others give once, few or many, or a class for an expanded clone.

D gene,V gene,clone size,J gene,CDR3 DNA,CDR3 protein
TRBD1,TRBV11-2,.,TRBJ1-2,TGTGCCAGCAGCTTGAAGGACAGGGGGCTCGGCTACACCTTC,CASSLKDRGLGYTF
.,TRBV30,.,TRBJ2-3,TGTGCCTGGAGTGTGCGGCGGGGAGATACGCAGTATTTT,CAWSVRRGDTQYF
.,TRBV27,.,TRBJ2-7,TGTGCCAGCAGTTTCCAGGGGGGTTCCTACGAGCAGTACTTC,CASSFQGGSYEQYF
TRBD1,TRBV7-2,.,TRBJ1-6,TGTGCCAGCAGTCCGGACAGGGATTCACCCCTCCACTTT,CASSPDRDSPLHF
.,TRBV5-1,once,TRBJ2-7,TGCGCCAGCAGGGATACAGGGTACGAGCAGTACTTC,CASRDTGYEQYF
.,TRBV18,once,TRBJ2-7,TGTGCCAGCTCACCCGCGGGGTACCCCTACGAGCAGTACTTC,CASSPAGYPYEQYF
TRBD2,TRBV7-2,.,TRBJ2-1,TGTGCCAGCAGCTCTACTAGCGGGCCTTACAATGAGCAGTTCTTC,CASSSTSGPYNEQFF
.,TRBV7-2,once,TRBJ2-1,TGTGCCAGCAGCTCTGGGGTGAGGTACAATGAGCAGTTCTTC,CASSSGVRYNEQFF
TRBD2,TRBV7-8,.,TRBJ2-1,TGTGCCAGCAGCTTAGGGCGGGAGAGGCTGGAGGAGCAGTTCTTC,CASSLGRERLEEQFF
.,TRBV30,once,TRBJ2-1,TGTGCCTGGAGTGGGTATGGGGGAAGCTCCTACAATGAGCAGTTCTTC,CAWSGYGGSSYNEQFF
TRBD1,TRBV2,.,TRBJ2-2,TGTGCCAGCAGGGACAGGGCTAGGGCTCACACCGGGGAGCTGTTTTTT,CASRDRARAHTGELFF
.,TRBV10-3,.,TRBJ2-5,TGTGCCATCAGTGCCGGGTCAGAGACCCAGTACTTC,CAISAGSETQYF
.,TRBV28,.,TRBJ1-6,TGTGCCAGCACCCCGGGAGGGCCACCCCTCCACTTT,CASTPGGPPLHF
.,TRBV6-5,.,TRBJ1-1,TGTGCCAGCAGTTACTCTTTTCAGGGCACTGAAGCTTTCTTT,CASSYSFQGTEAFF
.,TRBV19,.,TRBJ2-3,TGTGCCAGTAGTATCTCGGAAATTACTAGCACAGATACGCAGTATTTT,CASSISEITSTDTQYF
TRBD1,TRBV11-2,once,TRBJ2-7,TGTGCCAGCAGCGTCACAGGGACAGACTACGAGCAGTACTTC,CASSVTGTDYEQYF
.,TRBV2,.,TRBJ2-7,TGTGCCAGCAGTGAGGCCCCTGAGGTCTACGAGCAGTACTTC,CASSEAPEVYEQYF
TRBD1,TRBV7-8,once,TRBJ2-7,TGTGCCAGCAGCTTGGGACAGAGCCCATACGAGCAGTACTTC,CASSLGQSPYEQYF
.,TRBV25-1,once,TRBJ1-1,TGTGCCAGCAGTTCAGGGGTGAGGACTGAAGCTTTCTTT,CASSSGVRTEAFF
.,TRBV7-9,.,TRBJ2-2,TGTGCCAGCACCGAAACGGGGGTTGGTGGGGAGCTGTTTTTT,CASTETGVGGELFF
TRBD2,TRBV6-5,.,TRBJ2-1,TGTGCCAGCAGTTACTCGCGGGGGGGCGATGAGCAGTTCTTC,CASSYSRGGDEQFF
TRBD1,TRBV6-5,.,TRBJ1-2,TGTGCCAGCAACCAGGACAGGGGAGTAAACTATGGCTACACCTTC,CASNQDRGVNYGYTF
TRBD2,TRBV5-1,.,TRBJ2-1,TGCGCCAGCAGTCCAGGGACTAGCGGGACCAATGAGCAGTTCTTC,CASSPGTSGTNEQFF
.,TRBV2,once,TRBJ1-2,TGTGCCAGCACTGATCGTTTAGGGAACTATGGCTACACCTTC,CASTDRLGNYGYTF
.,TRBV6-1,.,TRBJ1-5,TGTGCCAGCAGCTCTACTACAGGACGGGATCAGCCCCAGCATTTT,CASSSTTGRDQPQHF
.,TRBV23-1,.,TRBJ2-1,TGCGCCAGCAGTCAATCGAAAGGGGAGGCCTACAATGAGCAGTTCTTC,CASSQSKGEAYNEQFF
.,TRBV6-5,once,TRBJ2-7,TGTGCCAGCAGTCTAGGTACGGGACCAAACTACGAGCAGTACTTC,CASSLGTGPNYEQYF
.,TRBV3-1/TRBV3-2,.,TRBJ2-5,TGTGCCAGCAGCCAAGTAGGCAGGTGGGAGACCCAGTACTTC,CASSQVGRWETQYF
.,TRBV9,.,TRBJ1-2,TGTGCCAGCAGCGCGGCCCCAGCTAACTATGGCTACACCTTC,CASSAAPANYGYTF
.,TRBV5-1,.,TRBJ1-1,TGCGCCAGCAGCTTGCTTTCGCTGAACACTGAAGCTTTCTTT,CASSLLSLNTEAFF
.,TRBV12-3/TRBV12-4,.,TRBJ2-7,TGTGCCAGCAGTCCCAGGGGCATTTACGAGCAGTACTTC,CASSPRGIYEQYF
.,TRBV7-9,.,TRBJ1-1,TGTGCCAGCAGATCCGACGGGTGGAACACTGAAGCTTTCTTT,CASRSDGWNTEAFF
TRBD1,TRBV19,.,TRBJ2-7,TGTGCCAGTAGGGCGGCGGGACAGGGTTCCTACGAGCAGTACTTC,CASRAAGQGSYEQYF
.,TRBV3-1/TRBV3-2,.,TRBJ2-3,TGTGCCACCCGGGAAAGTAGCACAGATACGCAGTATTTT,CATRESSTDTQYF
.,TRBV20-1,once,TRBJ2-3,TGCAGTGCTAGTCGCACAGATACGCAGTATTTT,CSASRTDTQYF
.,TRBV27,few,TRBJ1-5,TGTGCCAGCAGTTTATCTTGGTATCAGCCCCAGCATTTT,CASSLSWYQPQHF
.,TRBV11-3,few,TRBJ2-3,TGTGCCACCCAGGGGTACCTCGAAGATACGCAGTATTTT,CATQGYLEDTQYF
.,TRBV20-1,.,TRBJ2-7,TGCAGTGCTAGGATGAACTACGAGCAGTACTTC,CSARMNYEQYF
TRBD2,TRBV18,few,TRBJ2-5,TGTGCCAGCTCACCAGAGGGACTAGCGGAAGAGACCCAGTACTTC,CASSPEGLAEETQYF
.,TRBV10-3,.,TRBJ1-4,TGTGCCATCAGGGCCAATGAAAAACTGTTTTTT,CAIRANEKLFF
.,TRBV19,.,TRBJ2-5,TGTGCCAGTAGTATACAGCATCAAGAGACCCAGTACTTC,CASSIQHQETQYF
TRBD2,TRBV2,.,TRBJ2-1,TGTGCCAGCAGTGAAGACGGGGGGGGCTACAATGAGCAGTTCTTC,CASSEDGGGYNEQFF
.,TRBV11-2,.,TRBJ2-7,TGTGCCAGCAGCATTCGACATGACGAGCAGTACTTC,CASSIRHDEQYF
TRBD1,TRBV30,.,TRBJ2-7,TGTGCCTGGAGTGCACGGGACAGGGGCCACGAGCAGTACTTC,CAWSARDRGHEQYF
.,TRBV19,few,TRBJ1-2,TGTGCCAGTACCCAGCAGAAAAACTATGGCTACACCTTC,CASTQQKNYGYTF
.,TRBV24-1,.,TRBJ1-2,TGTGCCACCAGTGATCCCACCCGCGGAGGCTACACCTTC,CATSDPTRGGYTF
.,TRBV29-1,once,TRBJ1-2,TGCAGCGTTGTTCAGCCATCCGGGGATGGCTACACCTTC,CSVVQPSGDGYTF
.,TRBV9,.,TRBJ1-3,TGTGCCAGCAGCGTAGAACTTCGCCCCACCACTGGAAACACCATATATTTT,CASSVELRPTTGNTIYF
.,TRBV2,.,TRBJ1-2,TGTGCCAGCAGTGAATTATATGGCTACACCTTC,CASSELYGYTF
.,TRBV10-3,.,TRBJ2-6,TGTGCCATCAGTGAGCCCGGGACCCCCCTCCCTGGGGTCAACGTCCTGACTTTC,CAISEPGTPLPGVNVLTF